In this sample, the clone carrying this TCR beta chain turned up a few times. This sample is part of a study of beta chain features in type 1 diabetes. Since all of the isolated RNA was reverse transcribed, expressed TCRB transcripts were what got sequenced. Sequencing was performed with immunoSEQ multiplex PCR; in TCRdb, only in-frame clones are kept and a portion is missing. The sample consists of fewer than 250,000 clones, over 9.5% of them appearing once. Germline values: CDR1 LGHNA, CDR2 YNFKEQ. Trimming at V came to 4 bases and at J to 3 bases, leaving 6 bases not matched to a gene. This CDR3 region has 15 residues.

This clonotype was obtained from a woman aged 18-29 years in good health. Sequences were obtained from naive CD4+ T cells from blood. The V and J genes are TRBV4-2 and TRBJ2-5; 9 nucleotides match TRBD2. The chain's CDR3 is CASSRRAGGEETQYF. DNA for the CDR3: TGTGCCAGCAGCCGTCGTGCGGGAGGGGAAGAGACCCAGTACTTC.